This T cell receptor (beta chain) was identified during a study of T cell repertoires in cytomegalovirus infection. Germline V CDR1 and CDR2: DFQATT, SNEGSKA (reference sequence). The CDR3 contains 13 residues. Trimming pared 3 bases from V and 4 bases from J, leaving 13 bases between. TCRdb re-called the reads through MiXCR, storing one row per CDR3 protein. Here the sample spans about 400,000 distinct CDR3 sequences, less than 20% being singletons. V and J are TRBV20-1 and TRBJ2-7; D remains unclear. The receptor was derived from a human donor in good health (CMV status not recorded). Some clones in this sample may be carry-over from other donors' samples. The sequenced sample was PBMCs. The CDR3 nucleotides read TGCAGTGCTAGGGTATCCCCAGGTTACGAGCAGTACTTC. Its protein product is CSARVSPGYEQYF.